This paragraph covers one TCR beta chain sequence. This clone's antigen is unknown. Within one base of it there is no much larger clone, and no base qualities were kept. The data derive from a study of shared clonotypes between healthy human individuals (dated by TCRdb to 2020 to 2021). At the level of the whole study: The cohort included a few men and two women between 18 and 49 years of age. Leukapheresis yielded between about 0.9 and 9.5 billion PBMCs per donor. For each donor, CD4 naive and CD4 memory were each run on three plates, CD8 naive on two plates, and CD8 memory on one plate. To increase sequencing depth and limit assay-specific biases, TCR repertoire library preparation and sequencing were carried out by different laboratories using diverse techniques. Blood TCR repertoires of several healthy adults were deeply sequenced to estimate repertoire size and the extent of clonotype sharing between individuals.

Overall study results and their limits: Estimated clonotype richness was generally larger for naive than for memory subsets. Sharing across several donors was observed for approximately 5% of naive CD4, about 4% of naive CD8, about 2.5% of memory CD4, and about 0.38% of memory CD8 clonotypes. Compared with non-shared clonotypes, the clonotypes found in all four sorted-subset donors had higher generation probabilities. Rarefaction of sorted-subset datasets indicated incomplete sequencing despite the large sequencing depth. Because the study included a small number of donors, the genetic and exposure-history diversity represented was limited. Pairwise subsampling indicated that sequencing depth was expected to affect the degree of clonotype sharing among donors. Sampling was restricted to blood, and TCR repertoires in tissue are likely to differ from TCR repertoires in blood.

The donors were healthy, HIV-negative adults with no recently reported acute infections or vaccinations. All donors were Caucasian adults living in Nashville, Tennessee, USA. CD4+ T cells were enriched through magnetic negative selection, after which naive cells were positively selected on CD45RA and the remaining negative fraction served as the memory subset. Blood was collected by leukapheresis, and PBMCs were isolated by Ficoll-Histopaque density gradient centrifugation and then cryopreserved in liquid nitrogen vapor phase. Analytical flow cytometry was used to check the purity and quantity of every magnetically sorted T cell population. Genomic DNA was isolated from every sorted fraction and measured by UV absorbance on a Nanodrop 2000c. Using the deep immunoSEQ assay, multiplex PCR amplified TCR CDR3 regions from genomic DNA. For each cell subset, the extracted genomic DNA was distributed evenly across all wells of several immunoSEQ 96-well plates, and each plate served as one replicate. Each replicate PCR for sorted subsets received about 0.2 ug genomic DNA, equal to roughly 30,000 T cell genomes. The purified libraries were quantified using a Qubit 3.0 fluorometer, sized with a Bioanalyzer 2100, and then quantified again using the KAPA Library Quantification kit. A separate single-read 150-cycle Illumina NextSeq 550 flow cell was used to sequence each immunoSEQ 96-well plate. As for the original processing: The immunoSEQ output contained only junctional sequences without quality scores, so filtering could not match that applied to full-length reads. To assign V/J genes and CDR3, sequences were annotated using PyIR, a Python wrapper for IgBLAST v1.9, with IMGT germline references. Any read was removed if the V/J assignment was weak (E-value above 1e-6), the CDR3 was missing, or the read contained stop codons, out-of-frame junctions, or ambiguous translated residues. V3J clonotypes were defined as sequences sharing an identical inferred V gene, J gene, and CDR3 amino acid sequence. Percentage overlap between repertoires was computed as shared unique clonotypes divided by the size of the smaller repertoire. Richness of each repertoire was evaluated using RTK rarefaction, the Chao1 estimator, and Recon v2.1 estimates of unobserved clonotypes. For all TCRbeta clonotypes obtained by the gDNA method from four donors, generation probabilities were computed with OLGA. This is the immuneACCESS table as TCRdb keeps it, with only in-frame sequences that have V and J called. A part of the clones is gone; compared with another copy, unresolved V genes explain less than half, and the rest is unexplained. The V and J calls and clone size are taken from that table; D and trimming were inferred from the DNA. Present in this sample are roughly 2 million clones, approximately 94% of which were seen just once. The ten largest clones capture roughly 0.13% of the sample.

The germline V gene gives CDR1 as SGHDT and CDR2 as YYEEEE. The CDR3, cysteine through phenylalanine, is 16 amino acids long. CDR3 DNA is the only sequence kept; it has 48 bases, read in frame from the first base. The junction shows trimming of 1 base on V and 4 bases on J, and the gene matches do not reach 10 bases of it. Source material: naive CD4+ T cells sorted from blood. The cell subset or site tag for this specimen amounts to: CD45RA+ positively selected. This clonotype was obtained from a young man in good health. This sequence uses TRBV5-6 and TRBJ1-2, and 7 junctional nucleotides match TRBD1. The CDR3 amino acid sequence is: CASSLQTGLSTYGYTF. The DNA sequence is given as TGTGCCAGCAGCTTGCAGACAGGGTTAAGTACCTATGGCTACACCTTC.